A selection of T cell receptor beta chains follows, all from one sample in a study of cytomegalovirus exposure and HLA in healthy donors. Assay: immunoSEQ multiplex PCR; the TCRdb copy retains only in-frame clones and omits some. The sample lists under 200,000 clones, more than 70% occurring once. The sequenced sample consisted of PBMCs. All receptors come from a male donor in good health and CMV-seropositive. The conserved cysteine and the conserved F or W are not part of the CDR3 here.

TRBV4-3 | ASSQDYRADSYEQY
TRBV6-5 | ASSYSKQGDPYEQY
TRBV7-2 | ASSLAGQGTFYEQY
TRBV4-3 | ASSTGLSYEQY
TRBV5-1 | ASSSGLAGQDTQY
TRBV11-2 | ASSLVRQEGSSYNSPLH
TRBV5-8 | ASSLATGREETQY
TRBV6-4 | ASRADSYSYNEQF
TRBV7-8 | ASSLGLAASYNEQF
TRBV5-6 | ASSLAGLATNTGELF
TRBV7-6 | ASSLYRTDNSPLH
TRBV15 | ATSREREQF
TRBV9 | ASSPSGGVNQPQH
TRBV19 | ASSSTSGRYTGELF
TRBV10-3 | AIGLADYEQY